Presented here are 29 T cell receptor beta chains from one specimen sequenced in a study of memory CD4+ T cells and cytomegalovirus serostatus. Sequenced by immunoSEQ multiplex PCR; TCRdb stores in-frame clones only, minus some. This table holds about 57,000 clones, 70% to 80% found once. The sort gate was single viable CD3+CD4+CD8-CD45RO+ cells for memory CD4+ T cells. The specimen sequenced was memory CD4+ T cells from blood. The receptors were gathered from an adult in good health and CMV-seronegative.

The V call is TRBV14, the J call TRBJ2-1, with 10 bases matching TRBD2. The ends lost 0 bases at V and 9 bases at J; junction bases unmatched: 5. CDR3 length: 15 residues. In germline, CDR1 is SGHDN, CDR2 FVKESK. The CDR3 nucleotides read TGTGCCAGCAGCCAAGATCTAGCGGGAGTCGGTGAGCAGTTCTTC. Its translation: CASSQDLAGVGEQFF.

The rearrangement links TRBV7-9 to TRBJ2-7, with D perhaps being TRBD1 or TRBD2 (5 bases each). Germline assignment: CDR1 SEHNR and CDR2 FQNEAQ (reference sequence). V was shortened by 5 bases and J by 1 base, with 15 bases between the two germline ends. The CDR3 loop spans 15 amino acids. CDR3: CASSEGPVESYEQYF. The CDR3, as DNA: TGTGCCAGCAGCGAGGGACCCGTTGAATCCTACGAGCAGTACTTC.

The CDR3 here is CASSIRGRSYEQYF. The CDR3, as DNA: TGTGCCAGTAGCATCAGGGGCCGTTCCTACGAGCAGTACTTC. The chain carries TRBV19 and TRBJ2-7, with D possibly matching TRBD1 (6 bases). CDR1 is LNHDA, CDR2 SQIVND, per germline (reference sequence). V was trimmed by 6 bases and J by 1 base, leaving 13 bases between them. This CDR3 has 14 residues.

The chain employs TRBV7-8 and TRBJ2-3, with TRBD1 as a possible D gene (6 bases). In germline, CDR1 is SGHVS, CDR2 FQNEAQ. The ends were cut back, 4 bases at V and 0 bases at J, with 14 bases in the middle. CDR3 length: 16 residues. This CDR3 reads CASSSSGAASTDTQYF. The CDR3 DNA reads TGTGCCAGCAGCTCCTCAGGGGCCGCTAGCACAGATACGCAGTATTTT.

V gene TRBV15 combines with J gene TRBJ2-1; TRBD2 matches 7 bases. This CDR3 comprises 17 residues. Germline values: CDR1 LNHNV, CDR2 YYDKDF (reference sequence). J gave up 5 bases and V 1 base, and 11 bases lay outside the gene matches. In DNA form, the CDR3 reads TGTGCCACCAGCAGAGGCTCGGCGGGAGTGGCTAACAATGAGCAGTTCTTC. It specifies CATSRGSAGVANNEQFF.

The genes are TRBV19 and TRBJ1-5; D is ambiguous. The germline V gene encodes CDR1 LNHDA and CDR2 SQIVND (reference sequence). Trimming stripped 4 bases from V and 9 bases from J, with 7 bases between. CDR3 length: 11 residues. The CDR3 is CASSTGGPQHF. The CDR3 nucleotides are TGTGCCAGTAGTACAGGTGGGCCCCAGCATTTT. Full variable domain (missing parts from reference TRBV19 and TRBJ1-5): DGGITQSPKYLFRKEGQNVTLSCEQNLNHDAMYWYRQDPGQGLRLIYYSQIVNDFQKGDIAEGYSVSREKKESFPLTVTSAQKNPTAFYLCASSTGGPQHFGDGTRLSIL.

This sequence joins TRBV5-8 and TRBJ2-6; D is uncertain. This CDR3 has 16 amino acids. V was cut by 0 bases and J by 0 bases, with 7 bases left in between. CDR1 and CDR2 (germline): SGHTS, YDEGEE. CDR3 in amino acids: CASSLVGNSGANVLTF. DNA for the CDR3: TGTGCCAGCAGCTTGGTAGGGAACTCTGGGGCCAACGTCCTGACTTTC.

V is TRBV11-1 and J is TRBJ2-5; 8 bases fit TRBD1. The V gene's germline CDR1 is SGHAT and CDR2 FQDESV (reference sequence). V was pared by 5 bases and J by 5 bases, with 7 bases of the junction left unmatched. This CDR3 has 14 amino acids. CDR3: CASSGFGQGETQYF. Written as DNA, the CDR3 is TGTGCCAGCAGCGGATTCGGACAGGGTGAGACCCAGTACTTC. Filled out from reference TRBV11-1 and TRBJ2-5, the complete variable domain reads EAEVAQSPRYKITEKSQAVAFWCDPISGHATLYWYRQILGQGPELLVQFQDESVVDDSQLPKDRFSAERLKGVDSTLKIQPAELGDSAMYLCASSGFGQGETQYFGPGTRLLVL.

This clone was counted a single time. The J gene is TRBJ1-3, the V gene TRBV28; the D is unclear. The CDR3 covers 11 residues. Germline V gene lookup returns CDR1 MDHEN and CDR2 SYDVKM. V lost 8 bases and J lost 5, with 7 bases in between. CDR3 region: CASEGRNTIYF. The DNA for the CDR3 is TGTGCCAGCGAAGGGCGAAACACCATATATTTT.

The CDR3 spells CASSPKGGLAGNEQFF. In DNA form, the CDR3 reads TGTGCCAGCAGTCCAAAAGGGGGGCTAGCGGGCAATGAGCAGTTCTTC. The chain uses TRBV2 and TRBJ2-1, with 8 positions matching TRBD2. J gave up 6 bases and V 5 bases, and 12 bases lay outside the gene matches. CDR1 SNHLY and CDR2 FYNNEI come from the germline V gene. CDR3 length equals 16 residues.

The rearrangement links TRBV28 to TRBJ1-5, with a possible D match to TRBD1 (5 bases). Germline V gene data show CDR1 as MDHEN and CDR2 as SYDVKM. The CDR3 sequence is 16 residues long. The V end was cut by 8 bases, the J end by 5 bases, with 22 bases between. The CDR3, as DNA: TGTGCCAGCTCGCCCTGGGACTTCATAAGTGATCAGCCCCAGCATTTT. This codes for CASSPWDFISDQPQHF.

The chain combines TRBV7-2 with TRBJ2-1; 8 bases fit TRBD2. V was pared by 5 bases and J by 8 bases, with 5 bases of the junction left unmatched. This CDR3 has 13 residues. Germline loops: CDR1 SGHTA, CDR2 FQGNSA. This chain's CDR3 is CASSPETSDEQFF. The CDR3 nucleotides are TGTGCCAGCAGCCCCGAGACTAGCGATGAGCAGTTCTTC.

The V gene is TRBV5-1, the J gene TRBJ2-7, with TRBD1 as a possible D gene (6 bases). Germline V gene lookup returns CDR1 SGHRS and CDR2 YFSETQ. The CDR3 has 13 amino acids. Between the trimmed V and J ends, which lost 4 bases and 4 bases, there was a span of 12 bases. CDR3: CASSREQGYEQYF. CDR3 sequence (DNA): TGCGCCAGCAGCCGTGAACAGGGTTACGAGCAGTACTTC.

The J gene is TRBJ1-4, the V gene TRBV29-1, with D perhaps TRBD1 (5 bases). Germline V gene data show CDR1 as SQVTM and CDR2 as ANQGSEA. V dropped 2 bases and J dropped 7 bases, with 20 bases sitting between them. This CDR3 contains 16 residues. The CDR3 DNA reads TGCAGCGTTGAACCGACAGTTAGCGTTCGTTTTGAAAAACTGTTTTTT. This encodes CSVEPTVSVRFEKLFF.

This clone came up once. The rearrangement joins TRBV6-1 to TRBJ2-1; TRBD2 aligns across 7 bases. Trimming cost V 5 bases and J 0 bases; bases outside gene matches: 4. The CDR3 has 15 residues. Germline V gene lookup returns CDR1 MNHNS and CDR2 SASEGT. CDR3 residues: CASSTSSGSYNEQFF. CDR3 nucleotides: TGTGCCAGCAGTACTTCTAGCGGCTCCTACAATGAGCAGTTCTTC.

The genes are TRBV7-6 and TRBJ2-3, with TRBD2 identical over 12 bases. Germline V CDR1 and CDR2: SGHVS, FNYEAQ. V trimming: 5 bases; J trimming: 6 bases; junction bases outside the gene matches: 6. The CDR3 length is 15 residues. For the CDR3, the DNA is TGTGCCAGCAGCAACCTAGCGGGGGGGCCGGATACGCAGTATTTT. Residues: CASSNLAGGPDTQYF.

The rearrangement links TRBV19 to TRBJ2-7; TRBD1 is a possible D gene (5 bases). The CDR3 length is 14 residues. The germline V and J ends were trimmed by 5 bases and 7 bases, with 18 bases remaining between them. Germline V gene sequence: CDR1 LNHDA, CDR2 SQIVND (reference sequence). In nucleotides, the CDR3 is TGTGCCAGTAGTTCCCGACAGAGTACGTTGGAGCAGTACTTC. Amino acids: CASSSRQSTLEQYF. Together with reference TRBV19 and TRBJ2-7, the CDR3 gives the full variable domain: DGGITQSPKYLFRKEGQNVTLSCEQNLNHDAMYWYRQDPGQGLRLIYYSQIVNDFQKGDIAEGYSVSREKKESFPLTVTSAQKNPTAFYLCASSSRQSTLEQYFGPGTRLTVT.

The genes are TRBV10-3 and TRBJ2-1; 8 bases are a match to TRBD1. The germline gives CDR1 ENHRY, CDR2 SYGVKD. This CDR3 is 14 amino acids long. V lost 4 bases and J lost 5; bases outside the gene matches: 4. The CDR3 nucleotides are TGTGCCATCAGTGTTCAGGGGGCGGACAATGAGCAGTTCTTC. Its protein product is CAISVQGADNEQFF.

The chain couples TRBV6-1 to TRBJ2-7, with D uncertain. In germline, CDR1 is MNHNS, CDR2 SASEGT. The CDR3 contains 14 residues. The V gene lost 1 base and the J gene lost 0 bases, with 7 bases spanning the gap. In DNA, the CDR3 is TGTGCCAGCAGTGAAGAGGCCCGCTCCTACGAGCAGTACTTC. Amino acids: CASSEEARSYEQYF.

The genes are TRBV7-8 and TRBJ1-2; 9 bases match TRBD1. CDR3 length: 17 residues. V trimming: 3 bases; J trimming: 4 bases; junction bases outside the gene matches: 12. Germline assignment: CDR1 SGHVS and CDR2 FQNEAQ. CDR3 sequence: CASSLGPTGQGGYGYTF. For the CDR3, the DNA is TGTGCCAGCAGCTTGGGCCCAACGGGACAGGGAGGCTATGGCTACACCTTC.

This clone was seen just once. CDR3 sequence: CSVLGVYSYEQYF. For the CDR3, the DNA is TGCAGCGTCCTGGGGGTATATTCCTACGAGCAGTACTTC. The chain carries TRBV29-1 and TRBJ2-7, with D perhaps given as TRBD1 or TRBD2 (5 bases each). Germline V CDR1 and CDR2: SQVTM, ANQGSEA. The CDR3 runs 13 residues. V lost 6 bases to trimming and J lost 1 base, with 13 bases between them.

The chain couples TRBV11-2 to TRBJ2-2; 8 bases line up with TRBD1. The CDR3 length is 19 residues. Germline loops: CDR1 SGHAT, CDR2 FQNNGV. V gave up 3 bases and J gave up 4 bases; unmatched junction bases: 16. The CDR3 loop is CASSLRRDRSSRVTGELFF. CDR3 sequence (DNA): TGTGCCAGCAGCTTGCGCCGGGACAGGTCAAGTAGGGTCACCGGGGAGCTGTTTTTT.

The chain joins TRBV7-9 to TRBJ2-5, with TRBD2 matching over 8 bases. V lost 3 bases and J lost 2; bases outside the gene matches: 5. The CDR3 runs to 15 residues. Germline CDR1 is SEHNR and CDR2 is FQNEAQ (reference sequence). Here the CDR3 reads CASSLGSGAQETQYF. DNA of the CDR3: TGTGCCAGCAGCTTGGGTAGCGGGGCACAAGAGACCCAGTACTTC.

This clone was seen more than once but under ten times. Here the CDR3 reads CASSQFYKTGVRREQYF. The DNA of the CDR3 is TGTGCCAGCAGCCAGTTTTATAAGACAGGGGTGAGGAGGGAGCAGTACTTC. The V call is TRBV5-6, the J call TRBJ2-7, with 8 bases that match TRBD1. Germline V lookup: CDR1 SGHDT, CDR2 YYEEEE. With V trimmed by 4 bases and J by 7 bases, 19 bases remained unmatched. The CDR3 is 17 residues long.

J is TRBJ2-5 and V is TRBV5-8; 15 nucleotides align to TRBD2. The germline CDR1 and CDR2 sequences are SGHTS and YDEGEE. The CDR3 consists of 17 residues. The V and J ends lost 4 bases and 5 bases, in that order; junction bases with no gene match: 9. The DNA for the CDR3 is TGTGCCAGCAGCACCGGGACTAGCGGGGGGTCCCGGGAGACCCAGTACTTC. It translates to CASSTGTSGGSRETQYF.

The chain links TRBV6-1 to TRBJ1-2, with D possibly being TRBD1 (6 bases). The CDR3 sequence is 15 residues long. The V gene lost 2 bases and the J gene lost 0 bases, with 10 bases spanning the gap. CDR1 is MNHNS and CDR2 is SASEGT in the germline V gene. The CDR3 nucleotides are TGTGCCAGCAGTGAACCGGGACAACCTAACTATGGCTACACCTTC. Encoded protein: CASSEPGQPNYGYTF.

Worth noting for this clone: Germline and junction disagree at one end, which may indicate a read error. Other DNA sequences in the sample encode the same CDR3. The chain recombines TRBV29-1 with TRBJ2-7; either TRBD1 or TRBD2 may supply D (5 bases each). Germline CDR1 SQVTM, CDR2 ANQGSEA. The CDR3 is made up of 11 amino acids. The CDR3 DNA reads TGCAGCGTTGGGGACGTGGGCGAGCAGTACTTT. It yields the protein CSVGDVGEQYF.

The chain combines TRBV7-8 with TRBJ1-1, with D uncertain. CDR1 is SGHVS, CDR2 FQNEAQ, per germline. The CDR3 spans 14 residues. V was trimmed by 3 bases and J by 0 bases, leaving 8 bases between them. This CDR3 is CASSLSTVNTEAFF. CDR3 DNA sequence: TGTGCCAGCAGCTTGTCGACCGTGAACACTGAAGCTTTCTTT.

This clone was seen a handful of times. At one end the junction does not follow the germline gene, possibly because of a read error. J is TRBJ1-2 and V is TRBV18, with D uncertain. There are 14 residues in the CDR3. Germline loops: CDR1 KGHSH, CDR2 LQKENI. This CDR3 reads CASSPDGSGRVSLF. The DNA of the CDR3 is TGTGCCAGCTCACCCGATGGTAGCGGAAGGGTATCCCTATTC.